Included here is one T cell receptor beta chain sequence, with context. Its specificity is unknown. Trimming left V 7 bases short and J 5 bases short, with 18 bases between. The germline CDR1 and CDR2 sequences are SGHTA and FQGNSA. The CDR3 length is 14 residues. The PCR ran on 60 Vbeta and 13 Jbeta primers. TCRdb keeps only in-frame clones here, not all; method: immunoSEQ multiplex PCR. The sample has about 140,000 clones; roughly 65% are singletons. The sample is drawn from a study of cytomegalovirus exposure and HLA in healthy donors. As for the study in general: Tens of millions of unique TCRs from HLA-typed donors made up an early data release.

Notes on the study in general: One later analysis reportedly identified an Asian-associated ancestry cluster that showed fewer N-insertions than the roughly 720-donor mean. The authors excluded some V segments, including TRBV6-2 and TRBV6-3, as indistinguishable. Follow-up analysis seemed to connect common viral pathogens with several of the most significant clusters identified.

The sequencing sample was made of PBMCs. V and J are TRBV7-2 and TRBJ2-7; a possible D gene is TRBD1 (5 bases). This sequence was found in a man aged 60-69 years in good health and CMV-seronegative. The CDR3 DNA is TGTGCCAGCACCTCGTTACTCTCAGGGCACGAGCAGTACTTC. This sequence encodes CASTSLLSGHEQYF.